These 23 T cell receptor beta chains share one sample of origin, sequenced in a study of technical replicates of blood from several donors. Profiled with immunoSEQ multiplex PCR; TCRdb holds only in-frame clones, not every one. Of some 66,000 clones in the sample, roughly 90% were seen once. The specimen sequenced was PBMCs. Receptor source: a human donor in good health. Some clones in this sample may be carry-over from other donors' samples.

This clone has only one observation. This sequence joins TRBV9 and TRBJ2-2; 8 bases are shared with TRBD2. J was trimmed by 5 bases and V by 0 bases; bases with no gene match: 9. The CDR3 runs to 17 residues. Germline V lookup: CDR1 SGDLS, CDR2 YYNGEE. CDR3 bases: TGTGCCAGCAGCGTAGGCTCCAGCGGGGGAAAAACCGGGGAGCTGTTTTTT. Its translation: CASSVGSSGGKTGELFF.

In this sample, this clone turned up once. The chain joins TRBV5-6 to TRBJ1-5; 9 bases are a match to TRBD1. The CDR3 totals 14 residues. With V trimmed by 3 bases and J by 10 bases, 8 bases remained unmatched. Germline assignment: CDR1 SGHDT and CDR2 YYEEEE. The CDR3 here is CASSSDRGGGPQHF. The CDR3 nucleotides read TGTGCCAGCAGCTCGGACAGGGGCGGAGGTCCCCAGCATTTT.

There are a few counts of this clone. For the CDR3, the DNA is TGCAGTGCTAGGACATTCTATGGCTACACCTTC. It codes for CSARTFYGYTF. The chain combines TRBV20-1 with TRBJ1-2; D unclear. Germline CDR1 is DFQATT and CDR2 is SNEGSKA (reference sequence). The CDR3 is made up of 11 amino acids. Trimming removed 3 bases from V and 4 bases from J, with 6 bases in between.

The CDR3 region is CASSLEGASHRELFF. CDR3 DNA: TGTGCCAGCAGTCTGGAGGGAGCAAGCCACAGGGAGCTGTTTTTT. V gene TRBV25-1 combines with J gene TRBJ2-2; perhaps TRBD2 as D (6 bases). Trimming stripped 5 bases from V and 9 bases from J, with 19 bases between. CDR1 and CDR2 from the germline V gene are MGHDK and SYGVNS. The CDR3 sequence is 15 residues long. Looking up the rest from reference TRBV25-1 and TRBJ2-2 gives the full variable domain: EADIYQTPRYLVIGTGKKITLECSQTMGHDKMYWYQQDPGMELHLIHYSYGVNSTEKGDLSSESTVSRIRTEHFPLTLESARPSHTSQYLCASSLEGASHRELFFGEGSRLTVL.

This chain connects TRBV10-3 to TRBJ2-7; tentatively, D is TRBD1 (5 bases). The CDR3 length is 13 residues. V lost 6 bases and J lost 0, with 9 bases in between. Germline-derived CDR1 and CDR2 are ENHRY and SYGVKD. CDR3 DNA: TGTGCCATCAGCGCAGACAGCTCCTACGAGCAGTACTTC. This translates into CAISADSSYEQYF.

This clone was seen just once. The chain recombines TRBV4-3 with TRBJ2-5; the D gene is possibly TRBD2 (7 bases). Germline V CDR1 and CDR2: LGHNA, YSLEER. This CDR3 has 16 amino acids. Trimming removed 2 bases at V and 5 bases at J, with 18 bases between. For the CDR3, the DNA is TGCGCCAGCAGCCAAACTTTAGGGGGGGCCGGTGAGACCCAGTACTTC. The encoded protein is CASSQTLGGAGETQYF.

The CDR3 bases are TGTGCCAGCACTAGACCCGGGGGAGGGGGCGAGCAGTACTTC. Translation gives CASTRPGGGGEQYF. The rearrangement links TRBV6-5 to TRBJ2-7, with D perhaps TRBD2 (7 bases). CDR1 and CDR2 (germline): MNHEY, SVGAGI. Trimming pared 7 bases from V and 6 bases from J, leaving 19 bases between. This CDR3 region has 14 residues.

The chain is built from TRBV19 and TRBJ1-1, with 10 bases fitting TRBD1. V trimming: 7 bases; J trimming: 2 bases; junction bases outside the gene matches: 4. The CDR3 length is 14 residues. Germline V gives CDR1 LNHDA, CDR2 SQIVND (reference sequence). CDR3 protein: CASNRQGANTEAFF. CDR3 nucleotide sequence: TGTGCCAGTAACAGACAGGGGGCCAACACTGAAGCTTTCTTT.

The gene calls are TRBV4-3 and TRBJ1-5, with D perhaps matching TRBD1 (6 bases). Germline CDR1 LGHNA, CDR2 YSLEER. V lost 0 bases to trimming and J lost 5 bases, with 17 bases between them. The CDR3 totals 17 residues. DNA for the CDR3: TGCGCCAGCAGCCAAGATCCGCCCCAGGGGTCGGATCAGCCCCAGCATTTT. This sequence encodes CASSQDPPQGSDQPQHF.

The CDR3 loop reads CASSQKEGGNTEAFF. The CDR3 DNA follows: TGCGCCAGCAGCCAAAAGGAGGGCGGGAACACTGAAGCTTTCTTT. V is TRBV4-1 and J is TRBJ1-1; D is unresolved. V lost 2 bases and J 1 base, leaving 11 bases between the germline ends. This CDR3 has 15 residues. Germline values: CDR1 MGHRA, CDR2 YSYEKL.

The chain uses TRBV2 and TRBJ2-2; unclear D gene. The V and J ends lost 11 bases and 1 base respectively, with 11 bases between them. The CDR3 sequence is 13 residues long. CDR1 is SNHLY, CDR2 FYNNEI, per germline. The CDR3 sequence: CAGVEKNTGELFF. CDR3 sequence (DNA): TGTGCCGGTGTTGAGAAGAACACCGGGGAGCTGTTTTTT.

The rearrangement uses TRBV27 and TRBJ1-5, with a possible D match to TRBD1 (5 bases). The V gene lost 6 bases and the J gene lost 3 bases, with 24 bases spanning the gap. CDR1 MNHEY and CDR2 SMNVEV come from the germline V gene (reference sequence). There are 18 residues in the CDR3. The CDR3 sequence is CASSLLGGVGKNNQPQHF. DNA of the CDR3: TGTGCCAGCAGCCTCTTGGGGGGAGTCGGGAAGAACAATCAGCCCCAGCATTTT.

The genes are TRBV6-5 and TRBJ2-7, with TRBD2 identical over 12 bases. This CDR3 spans 14 amino acids. The germline V gene has CDR1 MNHEY and CDR2 SVGAGI. Trimming took 5 bases from V and 4 from J; bases not matched to a gene: 3. The CDR3 loop reads CASSNGLAGYEQYF. Here the CDR3 DNA reads TGTGCCAGCAGTAACGGACTAGCGGGGTACGAGCAGTACTTC.

The chain carries TRBV7-7 and TRBJ2-7, with D perhaps matching TRBD1 (5 bases). CDR3 length: 15 residues. Germline V CDR1 and CDR2: SSHAT, FNYEAQ (reference sequence). Trimming shortened V by 5 bases and J by 4 bases, and 18 bases separated the two germline ends. The CDR3 spells CASSSPLPGSYEQYF. DNA of the CDR3: TGTGCCAGCAGCAGTCCCCTGCCAGGGTCATACGAGCAGTACTTC. The full variable domain, rest sourced from reference TRBV7-7 and TRBJ2-7, is GAGVSQSPRYKVTKRGQDVTLRCDPISSHATLYWYQQALGQGPEFLTYFNYEAQPDKSGLPSDRFSAERPEGSISTLTIQRTEQRDSAMYRCASSSPLPGSYEQYFGPGTRLTVT.

V is TRBV5-4 and J is TRBJ1-2; 10 bases are a match to TRBD1. V was pared by 9 bases and J by 6 bases, with 17 bases of the junction left unmatched. This CDR3 contains 16 residues. Germline-derived CDR1 and CDR2 are SGHNT and YYREEE (reference sequence). CDR3 loop: CANTISGTGEFDGYTF. The CDR3, as DNA: TGTGCCAACACCATCTCCGGGACAGGGGAGTTCGATGGCTACACCTTC.

The rearrangement joins TRBV4-3 to TRBJ2-4, with D perhaps TRBD1 (6 bases). Germline V gene sequence: CDR1 LGHNA, CDR2 YSLEER. The CDR3 length is 16 residues. The germline V and J ends were trimmed by 4 bases and 5 bases, with 18 bases remaining between them. The CDR3 is CASSPRVQGSQNIQYF. CDR3 DNA sequence: TGCGCCAGCAGCCCCCGTGTTCAGGGGAGCCAAAACATTCAGTACTTC.

The sample holds one count of this clone. The rearrangement uses TRBV7-8 and TRBJ2-7, with D tentatively TRBD2 (6 bases). Germline V CDR1 and CDR2: SGHVS, FQNEAQ. Trimming pared 5 bases from V and 6 bases from J, leaving 14 bases between. This CDR3 spans 13 amino acids. CDR3 in amino acids: CASSHGTSREQYF. In DNA, the CDR3 is TGTGCCAGCAGCCACGGGACTTCTCGCGAGCAGTACTTC.

The chain uses TRBV5-1 and TRBJ1-4; a weak D match, TRBD1 (5 bases). The germline V gene has CDR1 SGHRS and CDR2 YFSETQ. This CDR3 is 16 amino acids long. The V and J ends lost 2 bases and 5 bases respectively, with 16 bases between them. The CDR3, as DNA: TGCGCCAGCAGCTTCTTTCCGGCAGGGTCAAATGAAAAACTGTTTTTT. Its protein is CASSFFPAGSNEKLFF.

This chain links TRBV11-2 with TRBJ2-3; the match to TRBD2 covers 8 bases. CDR3 size: 18 residues. Trimming took 4 bases from V and 5 from J; bases not matched to a gene: 17. Germline V gene lookup returns CDR1 SGHAT and CDR2 FQNNGV. CDR3 amino acids: CASSSRDLGGARGDTQYF. CDR3 coding DNA: TGTGCCAGCAGCTCCAGAGACCTCGGGGGGGCCAGGGGAGATACGCAGTATTTT. The variable domain in full, with the rest retrieved from reference TRBV11-2 and TRBJ2-3, is EAGVAQSPRYKIIEKRQSVAFWCNPISGHATLYWYQQILGQGPKLLIQFQNNGVVDDSQLPKDRFSAERLKGVDSTLKIQPAKLEDSAVYLCASSSRDLGGARGDTQYFGPGTRLTVL.

This chain uses TRBV19 with TRBJ2-7; perhaps TRBD2 as D (5 bases). The germline V gene has CDR1 LNHDA and CDR2 SQIVND (reference sequence). Trimming stripped 8 bases from V and 6 bases from J, with 14 bases between. The CDR3 covers 12 residues. CDR3 region: CASELGQFEQYF. For the CDR3, the DNA is TGTGCCAGTGAACTAGGCCAGTTCGAGCAGTACTTC.

The chain couples TRBV30 to TRBJ2-7; no firm D call. Germline CDR1 GTSNPN, CDR2 SVGIG (reference sequence). The CDR3 covers 12 residues. Trimming stripped 0 bases from V and 4 bases from J, with 7 bases between. In nucleotides, the CDR3 is TGTGCCTGGAGTGTGGGCCGGTACGAGCAGTACTTC. The encoded protein is CAWSVGRYEQYF.

The chain couples TRBV4-3 to TRBJ2-1; D perhaps matches TRBD2 (6 bases). V lost 4 bases and J 0 bases, leaving 13 bases between the germline ends. Per the germline V gene, CDR1 is LGHNA and CDR2 is YSLEER. The CDR3 consists of 16 residues. The CDR3 bases are TGCGCCAGCAGCCTCTCCCGGGGGAGCTCCTACAATGAGCAGTTCTTC. Translating gives CASSLSRGSSYNEQFF.

This chain uses TRBV5-1 with TRBJ1-1; TRBD1 agrees at 7 bases. Germline lookup yields CDR1 SGHRS and CDR2 YFSETQ. Trimming took 4 bases from V and 8 from J; bases not matched to a gene: 11. This CDR3 region has 14 residues. DNA of the CDR3: TGCGCCAGCAGCACTGGACAGGTTGTAACCGAAGCTTTCTTT. This sequence encodes CASSTGQVVTEAFF.